This is a list of T cell receptor beta chains from one sample in a study of post-analysis software for immune sequencing data. TCRdb called the PCR reads again in MiXCR, with one record for every CDR3 protein. The table shows about 620,000 distinct CDR3 sequences, with 44% occurring only once. Sequenced: blood. The source of these receptors is a girl aged 5-17 years with multiple sclerosis. The CDR3 runs from the conserved cysteine through the conserved F or W. D genes are given only for firm matches. Clone sizes are given selectively: once, few, many, or a class where the clone is expanded.

clone size	V gene	D gene	J gene	CDR3 protein	CDR3 DNA
few	TRBV20-1	TRBD1	TRBJ2-3	CSARVPGQGRDTQYF	TGCAGTGCTAGAGTCCCCGGACAGGGGAGGGATACGCAGTATTTT
.	TRBV24-1	.	TRBJ2-2	CATSDADTTNTGELFF	TGTGCCACCAGTGATGCCGACACCACGAACACCGGGGAGCTGTTTTTT
.	TRBV2	TRBD1	TRBJ2-3	CASRATDRGPTDTQYF	TGTGCCAGCAGAGCAACGGACAGGGGTCCCACAGATACGCAGTATTTT
.	TRBV6-1	.	TRBJ2-7	CASSDYPSSYEQYF	TGTGCCAGCAGCGACTACCCGAGCTCCTACGAGCAGTACTTC
few	TRBV20-1	.	TRBJ2-7	CSASLTTSSYEQYF	TGCAGTGCTAGTTTGACGACTAGCTCCTACGAGCAGTACTTC
.	TRBV18	.	TRBJ1-2	CASSPLNRQGYGYTF	TGTGCCAGCTCACCGCTGAACAGGCAGGGCTATGGCTACACCTTC
.	TRBV7-3	TRBD2	TRBJ2-3	CASSSLTSGSRDTQYF	TGTGCCAGCAGCTCACTGACTAGCGGGAGTAGAGATACGCAGTATTTT
.	TRBV4-1	.	TRBJ2-1	CASSQVSGGGYNEQFF	TGCGCCAGCAGCCAAGTATCCGGGGGTGGGTACAATGAGCAGTTCTTC
.	TRBV12-3/TRBV12-4	.	TRBJ2-7	CASSVLSYEQYF	TGTGCCAGCAGTGTACTCTCCTACGAGCAGTACTTC
.	TRBV5-1	.	TRBJ2-3	CASSWRGDSTDTQYF	TGCGCCAGCAGCTGGAGAGGGGATAGCACAGATACGCAGTATTTT
few	TRBV28	TRBD2	TRBJ2-1	CASSLGTSGGLDEQFF	TGTGCCAGCAGTCTCGGGACTAGCGGGGGCCTCGATGAGCAGTTCTTC
.	TRBV20-1	TRBD1	TRBJ1-2	CSAATGGVYGYTF	TGCAGTGCAGCGACAGGGGGCGTTTATGGCTACACCTTC
few	TRBV12-3/TRBV12-4	TRBD2	TRBJ2-1	CASRREGPYNEQFF	TGTGCCAGCAGGCGGGAGGGCCCCTACAATGAGCAGTTCTTC
.	TRBV7-2	TRBD2	TRBJ2-1	CASSGSGGSYNEQFF	TGTGCCAGCAGCGGTAGCGGGGGCTCCTACAATGAGCAGTTCTTC
.	TRBV9	TRBD2	TRBJ2-1	CASSPSVLAGDNEQFF	TGTGCCAGCAGCCCCAGCGTACTAGCGGGGGACAATGAGCAGTTCTTC
.	TRBV29-1	.	TRBJ1-1	CSVLPGGEAFF	TGCAGCGTCCTCCCTGGGGGAGAAGCTTTCTTT
.	TRBV5-1	.	TRBJ2-3	CASSLETRSWDTQYF	TGCGCCAGCAGCTTGGAGACTAGATCTTGGGATACGCAGTATTTT
.	TRBV5-1	TRBD1	TRBJ2-1	CASSLGQGARDEQFF	TGCGCCAGCAGCTTGGGGCAGGGGGCTCGGGATGAGCAGTTCTTC
.	TRBV7-2	.	TRBJ1-1	CASSPGIGGNTEAFF	TGTGCCAGCAGCCCCGGGATTGGTGGGAACACTGAAGCTTTCTTC
.	TRBV5-1	TRBD2	TRBJ2-1	CASSPWSGGSYNEQFF	TGCGCCAGCAGCCCGTGGTCGGGGGGCTCCTACAATGAGCAGTTCTTC
.	TRBV7-2	.	TRBJ2-5	CASSLSQRETQYF	TGTGCCAGCAGCTTAAGTCAGCGAGAGACCCAGTACTTC
.	TRBV18	.	TRBJ1-2	CASSPGYYGYTF	TGTGCCAGCTCGCCAGGGTACTATGGCTACACCTTC
.	TRBV7-9	TRBD1	TRBJ2-1	CASSLGYTGAGYNEQFF	TGTGCCAGCAGCTTAGGCTACACAGGGGCCGGGTACAATGAGCAGTTCTTC
.	TRBV12-3/TRBV12-4	.	TRBJ2-5	CASSSWGQETQYF	TGTGCCAGCAGTTCTTGGGGCCAAGAGACCCAGTACTTC
.	TRBV7-2	TRBD1	TRBJ1-4	CASSVTGGKGEKLFF	TGTGCCAGCAGCGTGACAGGGGGCAAGGGTGAAAAACTGTTTTTT
.	TRBV5-1	.	TRBJ1-4	CASSLGVRTDEKLFF	TGCGCCAGCAGCTTGGGGGTACGGACGGATGAAAAACTGTTTTTT
few	TRBV20-1	TRBD1	TRBJ1-1	CSAYRGGNTEAFF	TGCAGTGCCTACAGGGGGGGGAACACTGAAGCTTTCTTT
.	TRBV12-3/TRBV12-4	.	TRBJ2-1	CASSWQSSYNEQFF	TGTGCCAGCAGTTGGCAGAGCTCCTACAATGAGCAGTTCTTC
.	TRBV20-1	TRBD1	TRBJ1-1	CSALRQGHTEAFF	TGCAGTGCTCTGCGACAGGGACACACTGAAGCTTTCTTT
.	TRBV4-1	.	TRBJ1-5	CASSQVAGRGNQPQHF	TGCGCCAGCAGCCAAGTTGCCGGGCGGGGGAATCAGCCCCAGCATTTT
.	TRBV7-8	TRBD1	TRBJ2-7	CASSGTQGQRRHEQYF	TGTGCCAGCAGCGGGACGCAGGGACAGAGGAGGCACGAGCAGTACTTC
.	TRBV9	TRBD2	TRBJ2-5	CASSVASGRSEETQYF	TGTGCCAGCAGCGTGGCTAGCGGGAGGTCAGAAGAGACCCAGTACTTC
.	TRBV6-7	.	TRBJ2-1	CAGRMNEQFF	TGTGCCGGAAGGATGAATGAGCAGTTCTTC